These 21 T cell receptor beta chains were sequenced from one sample in a study of spatial heterogeneity in lung cancer. MiXCR was run by TCRdb on the 5' RACE reads, yielding one entry per CDR3 protein. The sample lists under 50,000 distinct CDR3 sequences; about 5% were seen once. Time point in this sample: sample taken at primary tumor resection. Sequencing used PBMCs, obtained at surgery. These receptors were taken from a female donor with early-stage non-small cell lung cancer.

This clonotype occurred many times. V is TRBV20-1 and J is TRBJ2-5, with 8 nucleotides matching TRBD2. The CDR3 has 16 residues. CDR1 DFQATT and CDR2 SNEGSKA come from the germline V gene (reference sequence). The junction had 13 bases not matched to a gene; V was cut back by 0 bases and J by 7 bases. This chain's CDR3 is CSARDPTSGSPGTQYF. The CDR3 nucleotides read TGCAGTGCTAGAGATCCCACTAGCGGCTCACCCGGGACCCAGTACTTC.

In its sample, this clonotype was seen many times. The rearrangement links TRBV28 to TRBJ2-5, with 12 bases matching TRBD2. V was clipped by 7 bases and J by 4 bases; unmatched bases: 4. From germline, CDR1 is MDHEN and CDR2 SYDVKM. The CDR3 totals 14 residues. This chain's CDR3 is CASTETSGGETQYF. The CDR3 bases are TGTGCCAGCACCGAGACTAGCGGGGGAGAGACCCAGTACTTC.

In its sample, this clonotype was seen many times. The chain carries TRBV2 and TRBJ2-7, with 7 bases fitting TRBD1. The CDR3 extends over 12 amino acids. Germline CDR1 reads SNHLY; CDR2 reads FYNNEI. With V trimmed by 4 bases and J by 4 bases, 1 base remained unmatched. The CDR3 region is CASSGGQYEQYF. In nucleotides, the CDR3 is TGTGCCAGCAGTGGGGGACAGTACGAGCAGTACTTC.

J is TRBJ1-2 and V is TRBV5-1, with D unresolved. Trimming removed 4 bases from V and 0 bases from J, with 13 bases in between. Germline CDR1 and CDR2: SGHRS and YFSETQ. The CDR3 is made up of 15 amino acids. The CDR3 sequence is CASSLMTGANYGYTF. In DNA form, the CDR3 reads TGCGCCAGCAGCCTAATGACTGGAGCTAACTATGGCTACACCTTC. The whole variable domain, filled in from reference TRBV5-1 and TRBJ1-2, reads KAGVTQTPRYLIKTRGQQVTLSCSPISGHRSVSWYQQTPGQGLQFLFEYFSETQRNKGNFPGRFSGRQFSNSRSEMNVSTLELGDSALYLCASSLMTGANYGYTFGSGTRLTVV.

The sample holds a few counts of this clonotype. The chain employs TRBV15 and TRBJ2-3, with D unresolved. V was cut by 0 bases and J by 2 bases, with 3 bases left in between. The CDR3 length is 13 residues. CDR1 and CDR2 from the germline V gene are LNHNV and YYDKDF (reference sequence). CDR3 loop: CATSRDFTDTQYF. The DNA for the CDR3 is TGTGCCACCAGCAGAGACTTCACAGATACGCAGTATTTT.

Ten or more counts support this clonotype. V and J are TRBV6-1 and TRBJ2-7; D gene unclear. The germline V gene encodes CDR1 MNHNS and CDR2 SASEGT. The CDR3 has 11 amino acids. V was pared by 2 bases and J by 5 bases, with 4 bases between. The CDR3 sequence is CASSEFDEQYF. The CDR3 DNA reads TGTGCCAGCAGTGAATTCGACGAGCAGTACTTC.

Comment on this clonotype: One base away lies a much larger clone, so this may be a sequencing read error. J is TRBJ1-4 and V is TRBV11-2; D is unresolved. Germline V gives CDR1 SGHAT, CDR2 FQNNGV. CDR3 length: 14 residues. CDR3 in DNA: TGTGCCAGCAGCCTCAGGTCAACTAATGTAAAACTGTTTTTT. It yields the protein CASSLRSTNVKLFF.

This clonotype appeared many times. V gene TRBV29-1 combines with J gene TRBJ1-4; D perhaps matches TRBD1 (6 bases). This CDR3 comprises 14 residues. Trimming cost V 7 bases and J 6 bases, with 18 bases left between them. Germline CDR1 SQVTM, CDR2 ANQGSEA. The CDR3 spells CSGSKTGSDEKLFF. The CDR3 DNA is TGCAGCGGAAGCAAAACAGGGTCGGATGAAAAACTGTTTTTT.

The chain is built from TRBV3-1 and TRBJ1-1, with 7 bases identical to TRBD1. CDR3 length: 15 residues. The germline V gene has CDR1 LGHDT and CDR2 YNNKEL (reference sequence). The J segment lost 3 bases and the V segment lost 1 base, leaving 5 bases of the junction unmatched. The CDR3 DNA reads as TGTGCCAGCAGCCAAGTTAACAGGGGAGACACTGAAGCTTTCTTT. It translates to CASSQVNRGDTEAFF.

This clonotype was counted ten times or more. The chain carries TRBV5-4 and TRBJ2-1; D not certain. From germline, CDR1 is SGHNT and CDR2 YYREEE (reference sequence). Trimming shortened V by 1 base and J by 0 bases, and 8 bases separated the two germline ends. CDR3 size: 15 residues. This CDR3 reads CASSLNSNSYNEQFF. The DNA for the CDR3 is TGTGCCAGCAGCTTGAATTCGAACTCCTACAATGAGCAGTTCTTC.

This clonotype was counted only a few times. The chain recombines TRBV3-1 with TRBJ2-1, with 9 positions matching TRBD2. V trimming: 1 base; J trimming: 5 bases; junction bases outside the gene matches: 3. In germline, CDR1 is LGHDT, CDR2 YNNKEL (reference sequence). The CDR3 has 15 amino acids. The CDR3 DNA is TGTGCCAGCAGCCAAGGACTAGCGGATAACAATGAGCAGTTCTTC. This codes for CASSQGLADNNEQFF.

The CDR3 sequence: CSAIRGGTEAFF. DNA of the CDR3: TGCAGTGCTATAAGGGGCGGAACTGAAGCTTTCTTT. The chain links TRBV20-1 to TRBJ1-1, with a possible D match to TRBD1 (5 bases). Germline V gene sequence: CDR1 DFQATT, CDR2 SNEGSKA (reference sequence). This CDR3 is built from 12 residues. With 4 bases removed from V and 5 bases from J, the gap between germline ends came to 11 bases.

The chain recombines TRBV6-5 with TRBJ1-5, with unresolved D. The CDR3 runs 14 residues. Germline CDR1 MNHEY, CDR2 SVGAGI. The V end was cut by 6 bases, the J end by 5 bases, with 14 bases between. In DNA form, the CDR3 reads TGTGCCAGCAGCCCGAGGACCGCTTATCAGCCCCAGCATTTT. This gives the protein CASSPRTAYQPQHF.

The rearrangement joins TRBV7-3 to TRBJ2-1; possible D gene TRBD1, 5 bases. The germline V gene encodes CDR1 SGHTA and CDR2 FQGTGA. V lost 4 bases, J lost 10 bases, and 17 bases lay in between. The CDR3 consists of 14 residues. CDR3 coding DNA: TGTGCCAGCAGCTATGGCCCCTCACAGGAAGAGCAGTTCTTC. Translated: CASSYGPSQEEQFF.

In its sample, this clonotype was seen many times. This chain connects TRBV6-2 or TRBV6-3 to TRBJ2-1; weak D call: TRBD1 (5 bases). V lost 2 bases, J lost 2 bases, and 19 bases lay in between. Germline V gene sequence: CDR1 MNHEY, CDR2 SVGEGT. CDR3 size: 18 residues. CDR3 coding DNA: TGTGCCAGCAGTTACCCAAAAGGGGCAGGTTCCCCCTACAATGAGCAGTTCTTC. Translation gives CASSYPKGAGSPYNEQFF.

V usage is TRBV16 and J usage is TRBJ1-1, with D possibly TRBD1 on 5 matching bases. V shed 2 bases and J shed 4 bases, with 20 bases lying between them. This CDR3 is built from 17 residues. In germline, CDR1 is KGHSY, CDR2 FQNENV. The CDR3 reads CASSQRAQFGGATEAFF. The CDR3 DNA follows: TGTGCCAGCAGCCAACGGGCACAGTTCGGGGGAGCCACTGAAGCTTTCTTT.

Ten or more counts support this clonotype. J is TRBJ1-2 and V is TRBV20-1; 7 bases fit TRBD1. V gave up 7 bases and J gave up 4 bases; unmatched junction bases: 6. CDR3 length: 12 residues. Germline loops: CDR1 DFQATT, CDR2 SNEGSKA (reference sequence). Written as DNA, the CDR3 is TGCAGTGGTGAGGACAGGTCCTATGGCTACACCTTC. This sequence encodes CSGEDRSYGYTF.

This clonotype was counted ten times or more. The rearrangement joins TRBV20-1 to TRBJ1-2; D possibly corresponds to TRBD1 (5 bases). Trimming took 3 bases from V and 8 from J, leaving 16 bases between them. This CDR3 is 13 amino acids long. Germline V CDR1 and CDR2: DFQATT, SNEGSKA (reference sequence). The DNA of the CDR3 is TGCAGTGCTAGTCTCCAGGGTTTAGGAGGCTACACCTTC. Encoded protein: CSASLQGLGGYTF.

This clonotype was counted many times. This CDR3 reads CASSLGGFDDYGYTF. For the CDR3, the DNA is TGTGCCAGCAGCTTAGGAGGATTTGACGACTATGGCTACACCTTC. The chain has TRBV7-2 and TRBJ1-2; the D is unclear. V was trimmed by 1 base and J by 3 bases, leaving 12 bases between them. The CDR3 is 15 residues long. CDR1 and CDR2 (germline): SGHTA, FQGNSA. The variable domain in full, with the rest retrieved from reference TRBV7-2 and TRBJ1-2, is GAGVSQSPSNKVTEKGKDVELRCDPISGHTALYWYRQSLGQGLEFLIYFQGNSAPDKSGLPSDRFSAERTGGSVSTLTIQRTQQEDSAVYLCASSLGGFDDYGYTFGSGTRLTVV.

Ten or more counts support this clonotype. The chain employs TRBV20-1 and TRBJ1-4; D remains unclear. The CDR3 sequence is 15 residues long. The germline V gene has CDR1 DFQATT and CDR2 SNEGSKA (reference sequence). The ends were cut back, 0 bases at V and 5 bases at J, with 13 bases in the middle. CDR3 amino acids: CSARDSRQTNEKLFF. The CDR3 DNA reads TGCAGTGCTAGAGATTCGAGGCAGACAAATGAAAAACTGTTTTTT.

This clonotype turned up a few times. The chain links TRBV5-1 to TRBJ2-7; the match to TRBD2 covers 11 bases. CDR3 length equals 16 residues. V was clipped by 0 bases and J by 2 bases; unmatched bases: 4. The germline CDR1 and CDR2 sequences are SGHRS and YFSETQ. CDR3 bases: TGCGCCAGCAGCTTGGCCCTAGCGGGGGGCCCCTACGAGCAGTACTTC. Translation: CASSLALAGGPYEQYF.